Below are 18 T cell receptor beta chains sequenced from a single sample in a study of molecular identifiers for immune sequencing clone quantification. TCRdb recomputed calls from the PCR reads with MiXCR, one row per CDR3 protein. The profile shows roughly 93,000 distinct CDR3 sequences, roughly 23% of them singletons. Sample: naive CD8+ T cells from blood, with Jurkat cell RNA spiked in. Subset defined: FACS-sorted CD8+CD4-CCR7+CD45RA+ naive T cells. The source of these receptors is a human donor in good health. Some libraries in this study had Jurkat cell RNA spiked in.

This clonotype occurred many times. The rearrangement joins TRBV5-4 to TRBJ1-1; D might be TRBD1 (6 bases). Germline CDR1 and CDR2: SGHNT and YYREEE (reference sequence). This CDR3 spans 15 amino acids. V was clipped by 4 bases and J by 3 bases, with 16 bases between them. The CDR3 region is CASSPGGQGYTEAFF. As DNA, the CDR3 is TGTGCCAGCAGCCCGGGGGGCCAGGGATACACTGAAGCTTTCTTT.

This clonotype was counted a few times. V and J are TRBV7-2 and TRBJ2-1; 7 positions match TRBD2. The V segment lost 5 bases and the J segment 9 bases; nucleotides outside the gene matches: 7. There are 13 residues in the CDR3. Looked up from germline, CDR1 is SGHTA and CDR2 is FQGNSA. This CDR3 reads CASSRPPGGEQFF. CDR3 in DNA: TGTGCCAGCAGCCGCCCCCCGGGGGGTGAGCAGTTCTTC.

The table lists this clonotype with many counts. The chain couples TRBV6-1 to TRBJ2-5; 8 nucleotides agree with TRBD2. J lost 5 bases, V lost 4 bases, and 15 bases had no gene match. The CDR3 extends over 17 amino acids. Germline values: CDR1 MNHNS, CDR2 SASEGT. The DNA for the CDR3 is TGTGCCAGCAGTGGCCACCCGGGACTAGTTAACGCCGAGACCCAGTACTTC. Translating gives CASSGHPGLVNAETQYF.

Note on this clonotype: This may stem from a read error, because a much larger clone lies one nucleotide away. The genes are TRBV2 and TRBJ1-2; 8 nucleotides agree with TRBD1. V was clipped by 3 bases and J by 7 bases; unmatched bases: 7. Per the germline V gene, CDR1 is SNHLY and CDR2 is FYNNEI. The CDR3 contains 14 residues. The CDR3 region is CASSDLDRAFGYTF. For the CDR3, the DNA is TGTGCCAGCAGTGATTTGGACAGGGCCTTTGGCTACACCTTC.

In its sample, this clonotype was seen a few times. The V call is TRBV14, the J call TRBJ2-7; tentative D call: TRBD1 (5 bases). Trimming pared 0 bases from V and 5 bases from J, leaving 20 bases between. The CDR3 runs to 17 residues. The germline gives CDR1 SGHDN, CDR2 FVKESK. The CDR3 loop is CASSQDLGQGLAHEQYF. The CDR3 nucleotides read TGTGCCAGCAGCCAAGATCTCGGCCAGGGTCTCGCCCACGAGCAGTACTTC.

Concerning this clonotype itself: At one end the junction does not follow the germline gene, possibly because of a read error. The chain recombines TRBV19 with TRBJ2-7, with D perhaps matching TRBD1 (6 bases). Germline CDR1 LNHDA, CDR2 SQIVND (reference sequence). The CDR3 totals 15 residues. The CDR3, as DNA: TGTGCCAGTAGTATAGACCCCGGACAGAACTACGAGCGGTACTTC. Protein: CASSIDPGQNYERYF.

This clonotype was observed at least ten times. The chain recombines TRBV30 with TRBJ2-3, with D perhaps matching TRBD2 (6 bases). The V gene's germline CDR1 is GTSNPN and CDR2 SVGIG (reference sequence). Trimming cost V 0 bases and J 3 bases, with 10 bases left between them. The length of the CDR3 is 14 residues. The CDR3 reads CAWSVLAETDTQYF. The CDR3 nucleotides are TGTGCCTGGAGTGTGTTAGCGGAGACAGATACGCAGTATTTT.

This clonotype came up many times. The genes are TRBV29-1 and TRBJ2-5; no firm D call. CDR1 and CDR2 from the germline V gene are SQVTM and ANQGSEA. V was shortened by 7 bases and J by 5 bases, with 11 bases between the two germline ends. The CDR3 loop spans 11 amino acids. The CDR3: CSATKGETQYF. CDR3 DNA: TGCAGCGCAACCAAAGGGGAGACCCAGTACTTC.

This clonotype appeared a few times. CDR3 coding DNA: TGTGCCAGCAGCCGAATCACAGGGAACACCGGGGAGCTGTTTTTT. Translated, it gives CASSRITGNTGELFF. The genes are TRBV12-3 or TRBV12-4 and TRBJ2-2; D may be TRBD1 (5 bases). The V and J ends lost 6 bases and 1 base respectively, with 12 bases between them. The CDR3 has 15 amino acids.

Regarding this clonotype: It may be a read error: a sequence one base away is much more abundant. This chain uses TRBV11-2 with TRBJ2-3, with 7 bases matching TRBD1. This CDR3 contains 16 residues. The germline gives CDR1 SGHAT, CDR2 FQNNGV. The CDR3 is CASSSGGQIRTETQYF. CDR3 bases: TGTGCCAGCAGCTCAGGGGGACAGATACGCACAGAGACGCAGTATTTT.

The J gene is TRBJ2-7, the V gene TRBV18; D ambiguous. The CDR3 is made up of 13 amino acids. The germline V and J ends were trimmed by 3 bases and 6 bases, with 12 bases remaining between them. Per germline, CDR1 KGHSH and CDR2 LQKENI. CDR3 amino acids: CASSPAAGPEQYF. As DNA, the CDR3 is TGTGCCAGCTCACCGGCAGCTGGGCCCGAGCAGTACTTC.

V usage is TRBV12-3 or TRBV12-4 and J usage is TRBJ2-7; TRBD2 agrees at 9 bases. The J segment lost 2 bases and the V segment lost 6 bases, leaving 5 bases of the junction unmatched. The length of the CDR3 is 14 residues. CDR3 bases: TGTGCCAGCAGCCCCGGGACTAGCACCTACGAGCAGTACTTC. This gives the protein CASSPGTSTYEQYF.

This clonotype showed up many times. CDR3 bases: TGTGCCAGCAGCTTAGGGGTAGCGTTCTACGAGCAGTACTTC. Protein sequence: CASSLGVAFYEQYF. This chain connects TRBV7-9 to TRBJ2-7; D perhaps matches TRBD2 (5 bases). V lost 1 base and J lost 3, with 10 bases in between. Looked up from germline, CDR1 is SEHNR and CDR2 is FQNEAQ (reference sequence). The CDR3 is made up of 14 amino acids. The whole variable domain, filled in from reference TRBV7-9 and TRBJ2-7, reads DTGVSQNPRHKITKRGQNVTFRCDPISEHNRLYWYRQTLGQGPEFLTYFQNEAQLEKSRLLSDRFSAERPKGSFSTLEIQRTEQGDSAMYLCASSLGVAFYEQYFGPGTRLTVT.

This clonotype showed up many times. The chain combines TRBV7-3 with TRBJ2-1; 7 bases agree with TRBD2. The CDR3 is 16 amino acids. J gave up 4 bases and V 5 bases, and 11 bases lay outside the gene matches. CDR1 is SGHTA and CDR2 is FQGTGA in the germline V gene. CDR3 DNA: TGTGCCAGCAGCCCGGGAGGAACGGGGTCTTACAATGAGCAGTTCTTC. Its translation is CASSPGGTGSYNEQFF.

The rearrangement uses TRBV6-5 and TRBJ1-1; weak D call: TRBD1 (5 bases). Germline CDR1 MNHEY, CDR2 SVGAGI. The ends were cut back, 8 bases at V and 1 base at J, with 11 bases in the middle. The CDR3 consists of 13 residues. CDR3 in DNA: TGTGCCAGCGGCAGGGAGTCGAACACTGAAGCTTTCTTT. Translation: CASGRESNTEAFF.

V is TRBV20-1 and J is TRBJ1-5; D gene ambiguous. Per the germline V gene, CDR1 is DFQATT and CDR2 is SNEGSKA (reference sequence). CDR3 size: 14 residues. The V end was cut by 3 bases, the J end by 10 bases, with 19 bases between. CDR3 DNA: TGCAGTGCTAGTGGGGTAGAAGGGATCGGCCCCCAGCATTTT. It is translated as CSASGVEGIGPQHF.

V gene TRBV19 combines with J gene TRBJ2-1; D is perhaps TRBD2 (5 bases). Trimming left V 4 bases short and J 0 bases short, with 10 bases between. Per germline, CDR1 LNHDA and CDR2 SQIVND (reference sequence). The CDR3 is 15 residues long. The CDR3 reads CASSSLAGSYNEQFF. As DNA, the CDR3 is TGTGCCAGTAGTAGCCTAGCCGGCTCCTACAATGAGCAGTTCTTC.

Judged by abundance, this clonotype is medium-sized. This chain joins TRBV29-1 and TRBJ2-3; the match to TRBD2 covers 10 bases. The germline V gene encodes CDR1 SQVTM and CDR2 ANQGSEA. The CDR3 runs 17 residues. J gave up 4 bases and V 2 bases, and 12 bases lay outside the gene matches. The CDR3: CSVERVAGGSFPDTQYF. CDR3 coding DNA: TGCAGCGTTGAAAGGGTAGCGGGAGGCTCCTTCCCAGATACGCAGTATTTT.